This T cell receptor beta chain came from a study of blood T cell repertoires in COVID-19. Study summary: Sites in the United States, Italy and Spain provided acute and convalescent COVID-19 samples. In each case, the material was cDNA or gDNA derived from T cells, B-cell-depleted T cells, or PBMCs.

Clones were sequenced by immunoSEQ multiplex PCR, and TCRdb holds only the in-frame ones, with some missing. This repertoire shows about 180,000 clones, 70% to 90% found once; its top ten account for about 5.6%. Sequencing was done on a sample of peripheral blood. The sequence was obtained from a woman aged 50 to 60 with COVID-19, enrolled during active disease.

CDR3 protein: CASSVLAGSYEQYF. The CDR3 DNA sequence: TGCGCCAGCAGTGTGCTAGCGGGGTCCTACGAGCAGTACTTC. V gene TRBV10-2 combines with J gene TRBJ2-7, with 9 bases fitting TRBD2. Per germline, CDR1 WSHSY and CDR2 SAAADI. J was trimmed by 1 base and V by 4 bases; bases with no gene match: 2. The CDR3 runs to 14 residues.